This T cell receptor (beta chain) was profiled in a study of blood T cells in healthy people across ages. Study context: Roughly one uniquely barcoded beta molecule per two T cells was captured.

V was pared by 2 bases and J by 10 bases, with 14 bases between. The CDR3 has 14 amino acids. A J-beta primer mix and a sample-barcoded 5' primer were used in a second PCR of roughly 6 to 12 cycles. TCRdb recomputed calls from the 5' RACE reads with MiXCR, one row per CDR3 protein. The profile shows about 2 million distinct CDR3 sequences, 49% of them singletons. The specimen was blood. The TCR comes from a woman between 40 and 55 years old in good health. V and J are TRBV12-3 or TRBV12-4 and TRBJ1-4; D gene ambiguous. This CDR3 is CASSLSVLSGKLFF. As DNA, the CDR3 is TGTGCCAGCAGTTTATCAGTCCTCAGCGGAAAACTGTTTTTT.